Listed below are T cell receptor beta chains from one sample, sequenced in a study of blood T cell repertoires in COVID-19. The repertoire was sequenced with immunoSEQ multiplex PCR; TCRdb's copy has only in-frame clones and lacks some. Of 150,000 or so clones in the sample, roughly 88% were seen once. Input material: PBMCs or T cells enriched from blood (not recorded which). These TCRs come from a man aged 50 to 60 who had recovered from COVID-19. CDR3s include the opening cysteine and the closing phenylalanine or tryptophan. A D gene is named only where the DNA matches it firmly. For some rows the clone size is stated as once, few or many, or as a class when expanded; others skip it.

j_call: TRBJ1-5
v_call: TRBV18
d_call: -
clone_size: -
cdr3_aa: CASSRTGNQPQHF
cdr3_nt: TGTGCCAGCTCGCGAACAGGGAATCAGCCCCAGCATTTT

j_call: TRBJ2-7
v_call: TRBV7-9
d_call: TRBD1
clone_size: -
cdr3_aa: CASSLVSIGQGDSYEQYF
cdr3_nt: TGTGCCAGCAGCTTAGTTAGTATTGGACAGGGGGACTCCTACGAGCAGTACTTC

j_call: TRBJ1-1
v_call: TRBV6-1
d_call: -
clone_size: -
cdr3_aa: CASSESRGLEAFF
cdr3_nt: TGTGCCAGCAGTGAATCACGGGGTCTTGAAGCTTTCTTT

j_call: TRBJ2-6
v_call: TRBV7-3
d_call: -
clone_size: -
cdr3_aa: CASSLTAQGSGANVLTF
cdr3_nt: TGTGCCAGCAGCTTAACGGCTCAGGGGTCTGGGGCCAACGTCCTGACTTTC

j_call: TRBJ2-7
v_call: TRBV5-1
d_call: -
clone_size: -
cdr3_aa: CASSRTFSGDDEQYF
cdr3_nt: TGCGCCAGCAGCCGAACCTTCTCGGGGGACGACGAGCAGTACTTC

j_call: TRBJ1-5
v_call: TRBV18
d_call: -
clone_size: many
cdr3_aa: CASSPANRPQHF
cdr3_nt: TGTGCCAGCTCCCCCGCCAACAGGCCCCAGCATTTT

j_call: TRBJ1-1
v_call: TRBV6-5
d_call: -
clone_size: -
cdr3_aa: CASVYYGDTEAFF
cdr3_nt: TGTGCCAGCGTCTACTACGGAGACACTGAAGCTTTCTTT

j_call: TRBJ1-1
v_call: TRBV5-1
d_call: -
clone_size: -
cdr3_aa: CASSLAGGLYTEAFF
cdr3_nt: TGCGCCAGCAGCTTGGCGGGCGGGTTATACACTGAAGCTTTCTTT

j_call: TRBJ1-1
v_call: TRBV24-1
d_call: TRBD1
clone_size: once
cdr3_aa: CATRDRGNTEAFF
cdr3_nt: TGTGCCACGAGGGACAGGGGGAACACTGAAGCTTTCTTT

j_call: TRBJ2-1
v_call: TRBV3-1/TRBV3-2
d_call: TRBD2
clone_size: -
cdr3_aa: CASSQVAGSNEQFF
cdr3_nt: TGTGCCAGCAGCCAAGTAGCGGGGTCCAATGAGCAGTTCTTC

j_call: TRBJ2-7
v_call: TRBV6-1
d_call: -
clone_size: -
cdr3_aa: CASSEAFHGTYEQYF
cdr3_nt: TGTGCCAGCAGTGAAGCGTTCCACGGGACCTACGAGCAGTACTTC

j_call: TRBJ2-7
v_call: TRBV5-5
d_call: -
clone_size: many
cdr3_aa: CASSPRPAVSYEQYF
cdr3_nt: TGTGCCAGCAGCCCCAGGCCCGCAGTATCCTACGAGCAGTACTTC

j_call: TRBJ1-2
v_call: TRBV9
d_call: TRBD1
clone_size: -
cdr3_aa: CASSPGLRGRNYGYTF
cdr3_nt: TGTGCCAGCAGCCCAGGACTCAGGGGGCGGAACTATGGCTACACCTTC

j_call: TRBJ2-5
v_call: TRBV3-1/TRBV3-2
d_call: TRBD1
clone_size: once
cdr3_aa: CASSGQGGETQYF
cdr3_nt: TGTGCCAGCAGCGGACAGGGGGGGGAGACCCAGTACTTC

j_call: TRBJ1-5
v_call: TRBV20-1
d_call: TRBD1
clone_size: -
cdr3_aa: CSASSGQGWRYQPQHF
cdr3_nt: TGCAGTGCTAGTTCTGGACAGGGTTGGAGATATCAGCCCCAGCATTTT

j_call: TRBJ2-2
v_call: TRBV27
d_call: -
clone_size: once
cdr3_aa: CASSSYNTGELFF
cdr3_nt: TGTGCCAGCAGTTCCTACAACACCGGGGAGCTGTTTTTT

j_call: TRBJ1-2
v_call: TRBV6-5
d_call: TRBD1
clone_size: -
cdr3_aa: CASSYADRGHGYTF
cdr3_nt: TGTGCCAGCAGTTACGCAGACAGGGGGCATGGCTACACCTTC

j_call: TRBJ2-2
v_call: TRBV25-1
d_call: TRBD2
clone_size: -
cdr3_aa: CASSPSTGLADNTGELFF
cdr3_nt: TGTGCCAGCAGTCCATCAACGGGACTAGCGGATAACACCGGGGAGCTGTTTTTT

j_call: TRBJ1-5
v_call: TRBV6-5
d_call: -
clone_size: -
cdr3_aa: CASRERGRPQHF
cdr3_nt: TGTGCCAGCAGGGAGAGGGGGAGGCCCCAGCATTTT

j_call: TRBJ2-4
v_call: TRBV10-1
d_call: TRBD2
clone_size: few
cdr3_aa: CASSLGSGEKNIQYF
cdr3_nt: TGCGCCAGCAGTCTGGGAAGCGGGGAAAAAAACATTCAGTACTTC

j_call: TRBJ1-5
v_call: TRBV30
d_call: -
clone_size: -
cdr3_aa: CAWSAPGGNQPQHF
cdr3_nt: TGTGCCTGGAGTGCTCCAGGGGGCAATCAGCCCCAGCATTTT

j_call: TRBJ1-2
v_call: TRBV5-1
d_call: TRBD1
clone_size: -
cdr3_aa: CASSPGWGQGLANYGYTF
cdr3_nt: TGCGCCAGCAGCCCTGGGTGGGGACAGGGTTTAGCTAACTATGGCTACACCTTC

j_call: TRBJ1-1
v_call: TRBV27
d_call: TRBD1
clone_size: -
cdr3_aa: CASSPARQGTEAFF
cdr3_nt: TGTGCCAGCAGCCCCGCTCGACAGGGCACTGAAGCTTTCTTT

j_call: TRBJ2-2
v_call: TRBV7-3
d_call: -
clone_size: -
cdr3_aa: CASSNRAISGGELFF
cdr3_nt: TGTGCCAGCAGCAACAGGGCAATATCGGGCGGGGAGCTGTTTTTT

j_call: TRBJ1-4
v_call: TRBV5-5
d_call: -
clone_size: -
cdr3_aa: CASSLQATNEKLFF
cdr3_nt: TGTGCCAGCAGCTTACAGGCGACTAATGAAAAACTGTTTTTT

j_call: TRBJ1-1
v_call: TRBV5-1
d_call: TRBD1
clone_size: -
cdr3_aa: CASSLALGQGGINTEAFF
cdr3_nt: TGCGCCAGCAGCTTGGCCTTGGGACAGGGGGGGATTAACACTGAAGCTTTCTTT

j_call: TRBJ1-1
v_call: TRBV5-1
d_call: TRBD1
clone_size: -
cdr3_aa: CASSSGQGTEAFF
cdr3_nt: TGCGCCAGCAGCTCCGGACAGGGCACTGAAGCTTTCTTT

j_call: TRBJ1-6
v_call: TRBV5-6
d_call: TRBD1
clone_size: -
cdr3_aa: CASSLGDRDHSPLHF
cdr3_nt: TGTGCCAGCAGCTTGGGGGACAGGGATCATTCACCCCTCCACTTT

j_call: TRBJ2-7
v_call: TRBV18
d_call: -
clone_size: few
cdr3_aa: CASSLLGAEQYF
cdr3_nt: TGTGCCAGCTCACTCCTGGGAGCCGAGCAGTACTTC

j_call: TRBJ1-1
v_call: TRBV11-2
d_call: TRBD1
clone_size: -
cdr3_aa: CASSLGGQGAFEAFF
cdr3_nt: TGTGCCAGCAGCTTAGGTGGACAGGGGGCTTTTGAAGCTTTCTTT

j_call: TRBJ2-2
v_call: TRBV3-1/TRBV3-2
d_call: -
clone_size: -
cdr3_aa: CASSQVRVGTGELFF
cdr3_nt: TGTGCCAGCAGCCAAGTCAGGGTCGGTACCGGGGAGCTGTTTTTT

j_call: TRBJ1-5
v_call: TRBV5-1
d_call: TRBD1
clone_size: -
cdr3_aa: CASSLGGGNNQPQHF
cdr3_nt: TGCGCCAGCAGCTTGGGAGGGGGCAACAATCAGCCCCAGCATTTT

j_call: TRBJ1-5
v_call: TRBV4-1
d_call: -
clone_size: -
cdr3_aa: CASSQFVDLLRGTYSNQPQHF
cdr3_nt: TGCGCCAGCAGCCAGTTTGTCGACTTACTACGAGGCACTTATAGCAATCAGCCCCAGCATTTT

j_call: TRBJ2-5
v_call: TRBV5-4
d_call: -
clone_size: -
cdr3_aa: CASSSGQYQETQYF
cdr3_nt: TGTGCCAGCAGCTCCGGACAGTATCAAGAGACCCAGTACTTC

j_call: TRBJ1-2
v_call: TRBV4-2
d_call: -
clone_size: few
cdr3_aa: CASSQAGDYGYTF
cdr3_nt: TGTGCCAGCAGCCAGGCCGGGGACTATGGCTACACCTTC

j_call: TRBJ1-2
v_call: TRBV28
d_call: -
clone_size: -
cdr3_aa: CASTLTGQTNYGYTF
cdr3_nt: TGTGCCAGCACACTAACAGGACAGACAAACTATGGCTACACCTTC

j_call: TRBJ2-7
v_call: TRBV6-1
d_call: TRBD1
clone_size: -
cdr3_aa: CASSETGTGIFEQYF
cdr3_nt: TGTGCCAGCAGTGAGACCGGGACAGGGATATTCGAGCAGTACTTC

j_call: TRBJ2-1
v_call: TRBV29-1
d_call: -
clone_size: -
cdr3_aa: CSVKIRGSYNEQFF
cdr3_nt: TGCAGCGTTAAAATCAGGGGCTCTTACAATGAGCAGTTCTTC

j_call: TRBJ2-7
v_call: TRBV7-2
d_call: TRBD1
clone_size: -
cdr3_aa: CASSLGSGTAHYEQYF
cdr3_nt: TGTGCCAGCAGCTTAGGGTCCGGGACAGCTCACTACGAGCAGTACTTC

j_call: TRBJ2-5
v_call: TRBV9
d_call: -
clone_size: -
cdr3_aa: CASSFTIAGETQYF
cdr3_nt: TGTGCCAGCAGCTTTACTATTGCGGGAGAGACCCAGTACTTC

j_call: TRBJ1-6
v_call: TRBV30
d_call: -
clone_size: -
cdr3_aa: CAWNGVENSPLHF
cdr3_nt: TGTGCCTGGAACGGTGTCGAAAATTCACCCCTCCACTTT

j_call: TRBJ2-7
v_call: TRBV30
d_call: -
clone_size: -
cdr3_aa: CAWSVQSNEQYF
cdr3_nt: TGTGCCTGGAGTGTACAGTCTAACGAGCAGTACTTC

j_call: TRBJ1-6
v_call: TRBV25-1
d_call: TRBD1
clone_size: -
cdr3_aa: CASSEDRAGSPLHF
cdr3_nt: TGTGCCAGCAGTGAGGACAGGGCAGGCTCACCCCTCCACTTT

j_call: TRBJ2-3
v_call: TRBV2
d_call: -
clone_size: -
cdr3_aa: CASMGRTTDTQYF
cdr3_nt: TGTGCCAGCATGGGGCGGACCACAGATACGCAGTATTTT

j_call: TRBJ1-1
v_call: TRBV5-1
d_call: -
clone_size: -
cdr3_aa: CASSFRLGEGNTEAFF
cdr3_nt: TGCGCCAGCAGCTTCCGCCTGGGGGAGGGGAACACTGAAGCTTTCTTT

j_call: TRBJ2-7
v_call: TRBV12-3/TRBV12-4
d_call: TRBD1
clone_size: -
cdr3_aa: CASSFAGGYEQYF
cdr3_nt: TGTGCCAGCAGTTTCGCAGGGGGCTACGAGCAGTACTTC

j_call: TRBJ2-3
v_call: TRBV15
d_call: TRBD2
clone_size: -
cdr3_aa: CATSRVVAGVDTQYF
cdr3_nt: TGTGCCACCAGCCGCGTAGTAGCGGGGGTAGATACGCAGTATTTT

j_call: TRBJ2-7
v_call: TRBV5-4
d_call: TRBD2
clone_size: -
cdr3_aa: CASSFGLAGDSYEQYF
cdr3_nt: TGTGCCAGCAGCTTCGGACTAGCGGGGGATTCCTACGAGCAGTACTTC

j_call: TRBJ1-2
v_call: TRBV5-4
d_call: -
clone_size: -
cdr3_aa: CASSTDSLYGYTF
cdr3_nt: TGTGCCAGCAGCACAGACAGTTTGTATGGCTACACCTTC

j_call: TRBJ2-3
v_call: TRBV28
d_call: -
clone_size: -
cdr3_aa: CASISDSSTDTQYF
cdr3_nt: TGTGCCAGCATAAGTGACAGTAGCACAGATACGCAGTATTTT